The rows below give T cell receptor beta chains drawn from one sample of a study of lymphopenia after photon versus proton radiotherapy. Data came from immunoSEQ multiplex PCR; TCRdb stores just in-frame clones and leaves some out. The sample includes tens of thousands of clones, 92% of them seen just once. The source material was peripheral blood, sampled from a patient treated with photon-based radiotherapy. The receptors shown here come from a middle-aged woman with cholangiocarcinoma. CDR3s include the opening cysteine and the closing phenylalanine or tryptophan. The order of the fields is V gene, D gene, CDR3 length, clone size, J gene, CDR3 protein, CDR3 DNA. D genes are given only for firm matches. Size tells how often a clone was seen (once, few, many) or the class of an expanded clone, and some rows leave it out.

v_gene: TRBV1
d_gene: -
len: 17
abundance: -
j_gene: TRBJ1-6
CDR3aa: CTSSRKIPGHPRSPLHF
CDR3nt: TGCACCAGCAGCCGTAAGATACCGGGACATCCGAGATCACCCCTCCACTTT

v_gene: TRBV6-4
d_gene: -
len: 15
abundance: -
j_gene: TRBJ1-4
CDR3aa: CASSVRSERNEKLFF
CDR3nt: TGTGCCAGCAGTGTAAGGTCAGAGCGTAATGAAAAACTGTTTTTT

v_gene: TRBV7-3
d_gene: -
len: 13
abundance: -
j_gene: TRBJ1-1
CDR3aa: CASSSHMKTEAFF
CDR3nt: TGTGCCAGCAGCTCCCACATGAAGACTGAAGCTTTCTTT

v_gene: TRBV28
d_gene: -
len: 16
abundance: few
j_gene: TRBJ1-5
CDR3aa: CASRLGSRPDNQPQHF
CDR3nt: TGTGCCAGCAGGCTAGGGAGTCGGCCTGACAATCAGCCCCAGCATTTT

v_gene: TRBV10-1
d_gene: -
len: 13
abundance: -
j_gene: TRBJ1-5
CDR3aa: CASSEGPDQPQHF
CDR3nt: TGCGCCAGCAGTGAGGGCCCCGATCAGCCCCAGCATTTT

v_gene: TRBV14
d_gene: TRBD2
len: 13
abundance: -
j_gene: TRBJ2-7
CDR3aa: CASSFRGSYEQYF
CDR3nt: TGTGCCAGCAGTTTTCGCGGGAGCTACGAGCAGTACTTC

v_gene: TRBV28
d_gene: -
len: 13
abundance: -
j_gene: TRBJ1-5
CDR3aa: CASSSPGNQPQHF
CDR3nt: TGTGCCAGCAGTTCCCCAGGGAATCAGCCCCAGCATTTT

v_gene: TRBV7-2
d_gene: -
len: 16
abundance: once
j_gene: TRBJ2-1
CDR3aa: CASSRSSQTSHNEQFF
CDR3nt: TGTGCCAGCAGCCGGAGTTCACAGACTAGTCACAATGAGCAGTTCTTC

v_gene: TRBV10-3
d_gene: -
len: 16
abundance: -
j_gene: TRBJ2-6
CDR3aa: CAIGRGLSSGANVLTF
CDR3nt: TGTGCCATCGGCAGGGGCCTTTCCTCTGGGGCCAACGTCCTGACTTTC

v_gene: TRBV27
d_gene: -
len: 15
abundance: -
j_gene: TRBJ1-5
CDR3aa: CASSPVGSGYQPQHF
CDR3nt: TGTGCCAGCAGTCCCGTAGGGTCAGGGTATCAGCCCCAGCATTTT

v_gene: TRBV27
d_gene: TRBD2
len: 14
abundance: -
j_gene: TRBJ2-1
CDR3aa: CASTGTSGSVEQFF
CDR3nt: TGTGCCAGCACCGGGACTAGCGGGAGTGTTGAGCAGTTCTTC

v_gene: TRBV14
d_gene: TRBD1
len: 14
abundance: -
j_gene: TRBJ1-1
CDR3aa: CASSPTGMNTEAFF
CDR3nt: TGTGCCAGCAGCCCGACAGGGATGAACACTGAAGCTTTCTTT

v_gene: TRBV28
d_gene: -
len: 16
abundance: -
j_gene: TRBJ2-7
CDR3aa: CASSLTRDSRLYEQYF
CDR3nt: TGTGCCAGCAGTTTAACCCGAGACAGTAGACTCTACGAGCAGTACTTC

v_gene: TRBV5-6
d_gene: TRBD1
len: 17
abundance: -
j_gene: TRBJ2-3
CDR3aa: CASSLTRTGIRGDTQYF
CDR3nt: TGTGCCAGCAGCTTGACCCGGACAGGGATCAGGGGAGATACGCAGTATTTT

v_gene: TRBV5-1
d_gene: -
len: 16
abundance: -
j_gene: TRBJ1-3
CDR3aa: CASSGRAPGSGNTIYF
CDR3nt: TGCGCCAGCAGCGGAAGAGCTCCGGGCTCTGGAAACACCATATATTTT

v_gene: TRBV6-1
d_gene: -
len: 16
abundance: -
j_gene: TRBJ1-5
CDR3aa: CASSEAPSGINQPQHF
CDR3nt: TGTGCCAGCAGTGAAGCTCCGTCAGGAATTAATCAGCCCCAGCATTTT

v_gene: TRBV19
d_gene: -
len: 13
abundance: -
j_gene: TRBJ1-1
CDR3aa: CASDQGMNTEAFF
CDR3nt: TGTGCCAGTGACCAGGGAATGAACACTGAAGCTTTCTTT

v_gene: TRBV28
d_gene: TRBD1
len: 14
abundance: -
j_gene: TRBJ1-1
CDR3aa: CASSSLTGGTEAFF
CDR3nt: TGTGCCAGCAGTTCGCTGACAGGGGGAACTGAAGCTTTCTTT

v_gene: TRBV11-2
d_gene: TRBD1
len: 14
abundance: once
j_gene: TRBJ1-2
CDR3aa: CASRRTGVGRGYTF
CDR3nt: TGTGCCAGCAGACGGACAGGGGTCGGACGTGGCTACACCTTC

v_gene: TRBV5-6
d_gene: -
len: 13
abundance: once
j_gene: TRBJ2-3
CDR3aa: CASSLQGPDTQYF
CDR3nt: TGTGCCAGCAGCTTACAGGGACCAGATACGCAGTATTTT

v_gene: TRBV5-1
d_gene: -
len: 14
abundance: -
j_gene: TRBJ2-7
CDR3aa: CASSLTLRSYEQYF
CDR3nt: TGCGCCAGCAGCTTAACCCTGCGCTCCTACGAGCAGTACTTC

v_gene: TRBV7-2
d_gene: TRBD1
len: 15
abundance: -
j_gene: TRBJ1-6
CDR3aa: CASSHYRDSGSPLHF
CDR3nt: TGTGCCAGCAGCCATTACCGGGACAGCGGCTCACCCCTCCACTTT

v_gene: TRBV11-2
d_gene: -
len: 13
abundance: -
j_gene: TRBJ2-1
CDR3aa: CASSLGRLNEQFF
CDR3nt: TGTGCCAGCAGCCTCGGGCGGCTGAATGAGCAGTTCTTC

v_gene: TRBV25-1
d_gene: TRBD1
len: 14
abundance: -
j_gene: TRBJ2-5
CDR3aa: CASSVDRVQETQYF
CDR3nt: TGTGCCAGCAGTGTCGACAGGGTCCAAGAGACCCAGTACTTC

v_gene: TRBV6-1
d_gene: -
len: 14
abundance: -
j_gene: TRBJ2-1
CDR3aa: CASSELGRDHEQFF
CDR3nt: TGTGCCAGCAGTGAACTAGGCAGGGACCATGAGCAGTTCTTC

v_gene: TRBV7-2
d_gene: TRBD2
len: 13
abundance: -
j_gene: TRBJ2-1
CDR3aa: CASSSGGYNEQFF
CDR3nt: TGTGCCAGCAGCTCGGGGGGGTACAATGAGCAGTTCTTC

v_gene: TRBV6-1
d_gene: -
len: 16
abundance: few
j_gene: TRBJ1-5
CDR3aa: CASSELGGTSNQPQHF
CDR3nt: TGTGCCAGCAGTGAATTGGGGGGCACCAGCAATCAGCCCCAGCATTTT

v_gene: TRBV5-4
d_gene: TRBD1
len: 12
abundance: -
j_gene: TRBJ1-1
CDR3aa: CATSDRGTEAFF
CDR3nt: TGTGCCACCAGCGACAGGGGAACTGAAGCTTTCTTT

v_gene: TRBV5-6
d_gene: -
len: 17
abundance: -
j_gene: TRBJ1-4
CDR3aa: CASSSYRDGLFREKLFF
CDR3nt: TGTGCCAGCAGCTCATACCGGGACGGCCTTTTTAGGGAAAAACTGTTTTTT

v_gene: TRBV18
d_gene: -
len: 13
abundance: once
j_gene: TRBJ1-1
CDR3aa: CASSPNQNTEAFF
CDR3nt: TGTGCCAGCTCACCAAACCAGAACACTGAAGCTTTCTTT

v_gene: TRBV4-1
d_gene: TRBD1
len: 16
abundance: once
j_gene: TRBJ1-2
CDR3aa: CASSPRTGTGVHGYTF
CDR3nt: TGCGCCAGCAGCCCGCGGACAGGGACGGGGGTTCATGGCTACACCTTC

v_gene: TRBV15
d_gene: -
len: 16
abundance: -
j_gene: TRBJ2-3
CDR3aa: CATSLGSTPTTDTQYF
CDR3nt: TGTGCCACCAGCTTGGGGAGCACACCAACCACAGATACGCAGTATTTT

v_gene: TRBV27
d_gene: TRBD1
len: 15
abundance: -
j_gene: TRBJ1-5
CDR3aa: CASSNAGTGGQPQHF
CDR3nt: TGTGCCAGCAGTAACGCCGGGACAGGGGGTCAGCCCCAGCATTTT

v_gene: TRBV5-1
d_gene: -
len: 16
abundance: -
j_gene: TRBJ1-6
CDR3aa: CASTRDEVGGNSPLHF
CDR3nt: TGCGCCAGCACCAGAGACGAGGTTGGGGGTAATTCACCCCTCCACTTT

v_gene: TRBV2
d_gene: -
len: 13
abundance: -
j_gene: TRBJ2-3
CDR3aa: CASSSDGVDTQYF
CDR3nt: TGTGCCAGCAGTTCGGACGGAGTAGATACGCAGTATTTT

v_gene: TRBV7-9
d_gene: -
len: 13
abundance: -
j_gene: TRBJ2-7
CDR3aa: CASSLVGDGEQYF
CDR3nt: TGTGCCAGCAGCTTGGTTGGGGATGGTGAGCAGTACTTC

v_gene: TRBV29-1
d_gene: -
len: 13
abundance: -
j_gene: TRBJ1-5
CDR3aa: CSVGEGGGQPQHF
CDR3nt: TGCAGCGTTGGGGAAGGGGGAGGGCAGCCCCAGCATTTT

v_gene: TRBV6-5
d_gene: TRBD2
len: 14
abundance: -
j_gene: TRBJ2-7
CDR3aa: CASSDGLAARAQYF
CDR3nt: TGTGCCAGCAGTGACGGACTAGCGGCAAGGGCGCAGTACTTC

v_gene: TRBV5-1
d_gene: TRBD2
len: 15
abundance: -
j_gene: TRBJ2-3
CDR3aa: CASSLERGRPDTQYF
CDR3nt: TGCGCCAGCAGCTTGGAGCGGGGCCGGCCAGATACGCAGTATTTT

v_gene: TRBV28
d_gene: -
len: 19
abundance: -
j_gene: TRBJ2-7
CDR3aa: CASSLSRRLSGLSSYEQYF
CDR3nt: TGTGCCAGCAGTTTATCAAGGCGACTCAGCGGGCTAAGCTCCTACGAGCAGTACTTC

v_gene: TRBV5-1
d_gene: -
len: 16
abundance: -
j_gene: TRBJ1-6
CDR3aa: CASSRGESSYNSPLHF
CDR3nt: TGCGCCAGCAGCAGGGGAGAGAGCTCCTATAATTCACCCCTCCACTTT

v_gene: TRBV28
d_gene: TRBD1
len: 16
abundance: -
j_gene: TRBJ1-6
CDR3aa: CASVNRGQAYNSPLHF
CDR3nt: TGTGCCAGCGTAAACAGGGGGCAGGCCTATAATTCACCCCTCCACTTT

v_gene: TRBV2
d_gene: -
len: 12
abundance: -
j_gene: TRBJ1-2
CDR3aa: CATIDKPGGYTF
CDR3nt: TGTGCCACCATCGACAAACCCGGGGGCTACACCTTC

v_gene: TRBV7-2
d_gene: -
len: 14
abundance: -
j_gene: TRBJ2-7
CDR3aa: CASSLVSGFYEQYF
CDR3nt: TGTGCCAGCAGCTTAGTGAGCGGCTTCTACGAGCAGTACTTC

v_gene: TRBV30
d_gene: -
len: 11
abundance: medium-sized
j_gene: TRBJ1-6
CDR3aa: CAWSAGSPLHF
CDR3nt: TGTGCCTGGAGTGCGGGTTCACCCCTCCACTTT

v_gene: TRBV5-1
d_gene: TRBD2
len: 16
abundance: -
j_gene: TRBJ2-5
CDR3aa: CASSLLSGGPQETQYF
CDR3nt: TGCGCCAGCAGCTTACTTAGCGGGGGTCCTCAAGAGACCCAGTACTTC

v_gene: TRBV11-2
d_gene: -
len: 15
abundance: once
j_gene: TRBJ1-3
CDR3aa: CASSPTPSSGNTIYF
CDR3nt: TGTGCCAGCAGTCCAACACCGAGCTCTGGAAACACCATATATTTT

v_gene: TRBV11-1
d_gene: -
len: 18
abundance: -
j_gene: TRBJ2-6
CDR3aa: CASSLGGSIFSGANVLTF
CDR3nt: TGTGCCAGCAGCTTAGGTGGTAGCATCTTCTCTGGGGCCAACGTCCTGACTTTC

v_gene: TRBV30
d_gene: -
len: 14
abundance: once
j_gene: TRBJ1-2
CDR3aa: CAWSVGLSSYGYTF
CDR3nt: TGTGCCTGGAGTGTCGGGCTTTCCTCTTATGGCTACACCTTC

v_gene: TRBV5-8
d_gene: -
len: 15
abundance: -
j_gene: TRBJ1-5
CDR3aa: CASSPRASRNQPQHF
CDR3nt: TGTGCCAGCAGCCCGCGGGCCAGTAGAAATCAGCCCCAGCATTTT

v_gene: TRBV10-3
d_gene: -
len: 14
abundance: -
j_gene: TRBJ2-1
CDR3aa: CAISESTGPGGEFF
CDR3nt: TGTGCCATCAGTGAGTCAACCGGGCCCGGCGGGGAGTTCTTC

v_gene: TRBV2
d_gene: -
len: 12
abundance: -
j_gene: TRBJ2-7
CDR3aa: CASRGSTYEQYF
CDR3nt: TGTGCCAGCCGAGGCAGTACCTACGAGCAGTACTTC

v_gene: TRBV30
d_gene: -
len: 14
abundance: once
j_gene: TRBJ1-2
CDR3aa: CAWSSDRPYWGYTF
CDR3nt: TGTGCCTGGAGTTCCGACAGGCCGTACTGGGGCTACACCTTC

v_gene: TRBV29-1
d_gene: -
len: 10
abundance: -
j_gene: TRBJ1-1
CDR3aa: CSVGYSEAFF
CDR3nt: TGCAGCGTTGGATACAGTGAAGCTTTCTTT

v_gene: TRBV10-3
d_gene: TRBD1
len: 14
abundance: -
j_gene: TRBJ1-1
CDR3aa: CAINAGGGSTEAFF
CDR3nt: TGTGCCATCAATGCAGGGGGTGGTAGCACTGAAGCTTTCTTT

v_gene: TRBV9
d_gene: -
len: 19
abundance: -
j_gene: TRBJ2-5
CDR3aa: CASSVGRALPEEERETQYF
CDR3nt: TGTGCCAGCAGCGTAGGGAGGGCCCTCCCGGAGGAAGAGAGAGAGACCCAGTACTTC

v_gene: TRBV2
d_gene: -
len: 12
abundance: -
j_gene: TRBJ2-3
CDR3aa: CASSKYTDTQYF
CDR3nt: TGTGCCAGCAGTAAGTACACAGATACGCAGTATTTT